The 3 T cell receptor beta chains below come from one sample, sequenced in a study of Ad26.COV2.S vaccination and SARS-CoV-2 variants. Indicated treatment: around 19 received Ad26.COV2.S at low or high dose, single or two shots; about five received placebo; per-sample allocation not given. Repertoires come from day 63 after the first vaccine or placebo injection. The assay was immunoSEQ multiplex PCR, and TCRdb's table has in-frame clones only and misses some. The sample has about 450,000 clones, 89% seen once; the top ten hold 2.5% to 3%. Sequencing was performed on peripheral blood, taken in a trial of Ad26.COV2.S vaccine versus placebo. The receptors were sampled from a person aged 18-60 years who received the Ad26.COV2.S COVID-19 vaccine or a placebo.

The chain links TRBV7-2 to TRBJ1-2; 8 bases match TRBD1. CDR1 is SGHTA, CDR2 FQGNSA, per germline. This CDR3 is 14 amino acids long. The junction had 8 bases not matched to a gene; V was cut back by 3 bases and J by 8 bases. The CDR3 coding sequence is TGTGCCAGCAGCTTGGTCCAGGGGGCGCGGGGCTACACCTTC. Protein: CASSLVQGARGYTF.

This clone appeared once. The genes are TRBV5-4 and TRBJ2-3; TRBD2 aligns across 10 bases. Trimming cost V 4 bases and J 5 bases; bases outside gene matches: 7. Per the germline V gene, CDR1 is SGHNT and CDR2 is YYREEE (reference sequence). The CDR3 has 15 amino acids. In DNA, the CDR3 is TGTGCCAGCAGCCTAGCGGGGGCCGGGGAAGATACGCAGTATTTT. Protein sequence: CASSLAGAGEDTQYF.

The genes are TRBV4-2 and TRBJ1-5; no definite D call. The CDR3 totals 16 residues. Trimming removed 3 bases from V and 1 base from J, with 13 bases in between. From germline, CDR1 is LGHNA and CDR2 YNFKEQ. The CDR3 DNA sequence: TGTGCCAGCAGCCAGGCGAGCATGGACAGCAATCAGCCCCAGCATTTT. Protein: CASSQASMDSNQPQHF.